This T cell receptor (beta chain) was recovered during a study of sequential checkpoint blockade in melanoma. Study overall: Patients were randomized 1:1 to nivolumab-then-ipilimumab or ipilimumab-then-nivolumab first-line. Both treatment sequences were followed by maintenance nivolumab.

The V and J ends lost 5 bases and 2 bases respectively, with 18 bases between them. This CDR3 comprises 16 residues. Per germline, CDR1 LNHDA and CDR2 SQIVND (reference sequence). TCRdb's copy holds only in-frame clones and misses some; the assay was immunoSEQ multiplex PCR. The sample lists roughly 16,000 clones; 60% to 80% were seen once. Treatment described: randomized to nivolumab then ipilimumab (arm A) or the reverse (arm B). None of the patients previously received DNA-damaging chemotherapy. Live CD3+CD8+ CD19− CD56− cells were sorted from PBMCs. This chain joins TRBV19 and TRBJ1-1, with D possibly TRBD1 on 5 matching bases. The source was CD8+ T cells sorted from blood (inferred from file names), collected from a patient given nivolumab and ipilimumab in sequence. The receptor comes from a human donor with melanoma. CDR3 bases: TGTGCCAGTAGTGTAGGGAGAGTCGGGGGTAACACTGAAGCTTTCTTT. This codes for CASSVGRVGGNTEAFF.